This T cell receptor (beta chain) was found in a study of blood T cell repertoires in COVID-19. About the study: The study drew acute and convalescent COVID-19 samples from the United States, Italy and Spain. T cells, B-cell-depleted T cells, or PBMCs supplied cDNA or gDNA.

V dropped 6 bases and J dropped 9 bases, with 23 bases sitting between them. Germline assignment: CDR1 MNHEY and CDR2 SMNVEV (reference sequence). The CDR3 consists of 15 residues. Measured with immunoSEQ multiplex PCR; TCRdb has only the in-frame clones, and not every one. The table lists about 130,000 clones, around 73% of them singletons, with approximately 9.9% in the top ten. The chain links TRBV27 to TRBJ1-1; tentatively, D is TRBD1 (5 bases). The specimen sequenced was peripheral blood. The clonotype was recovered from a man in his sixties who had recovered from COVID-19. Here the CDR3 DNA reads TGTGCCAGCAGCCCACCAGGGTCCGGGTCTAGGAAAGCTTTCTTT. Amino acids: CASSPPGSGSRKAFF.